This is a list of T cell receptor beta chains from one sample in a study of response to subunit inactivated influenza vaccine. TCRdb re-called the RT-PCR reads with MiXCR, one entry per CDR3 protein. This repertoire shows hundreds of thousands of distinct CDR3 sequences, 15% to 17% found once; its top ten account for approximately 10%. This material consisted of PBMCs from blood, taken 12 days after vaccination. These receptors originate from a man aged 50 or older who received an inactivated influenza vaccine. Each CDR3 is given with its conserved first and last residue. A D gene is named only where the DNA matches it firmly. Rows may omit the clone size; those that give it use once, few, many or a size class.

d_call | clone_size | j_call | v_call | cdr3_nt | cdr3_aa
. | . | TRBJ2-6 | TRBV19 | TGTGCCAGTAGTATGAGACCGCGCTCTGGGGCCAACGTCCTGACTTTC | CASSMRPRSGANVLTF
TRBD2 | . | TRBJ2-3 | TRBV12-3/TRBV12-4 | TGTGCCAGCAGGCCGGGACTAGCGGTCACAGATACGCAGTATTTT | CASRPGLAVTDTQYF
. | few | TRBJ1-2 | TRBV12-5 | TGTGCTAGTGCCAGCACTAACTATGGCTACACCTTC | CASASTNYGYTF
TRBD2 | . | TRBJ2-7 | TRBV7-2 | TGTGCCAGCAGCCCTGGACTAGCGGGGGGCAAATCCTACGAGCAGTACTTC | CASSPGLAGGKSYEQYF
TRBD1 | many | TRBJ2-7 | TRBV7-2 | TGTGCCACCTCGTGGCAGGGGGCCTACGAGCAGTACTTC | CATSWQGAYEQYF
. | . | TRBJ2-2 | TRBV5-1 | TGCGCCAGCAGCCTCGACAGGCCCACCGGGGAGCTGTTTTTT | CASSLDRPTGELFF
. | . | TRBJ2-5 | TRBV7-2 | TGTGCCAGCAGCATACCTAGCAAGGGGAGAGAGACCCAGTACTTC | CASSIPSKGRETQYF
. | . | TRBJ2-1 | TRBV10-3 | TGTGCCATCAGTGAGTCGACAGTGTCTCGCCTTGGTGAGCAGTTCTTC | CAISESTVSRLGEQFF
. | . | TRBJ2-4 | TRBV28 | TGTGCCAGCAGCCCTCTTGGGGGTAAGGCCAAAAACATTCAGTACTTC | CASSPLGGKAKNIQYF
TRBD1 | . | TRBJ2-2 | TRBV7-4 | TGTGCCAGCAGCTTAACCATAGGACAGGGGGCCCCCGGGGAGCTGTTTTTT | CASSLTIGQGAPGELFF